These 2 T cell receptor beta chains originate from one sample sequenced in a study of regulatory T cells in long-lasting Graves disease. Relying on iRepertoire HTBI primers and Arm-PCR of CDR3 regions, the team built TCR beta libraries. TCRdb independently ran MiXCR on the multiplex PCR reads; one entry per CDR3 protein. The sample yields 350,000 to 450,000 distinct CDR3 sequences, under 25% seen once. Described time point: persistent/refractory GD, antithyroid drugs over 5 years with positive TRAb. RNA isolated from PBMCs was used to make the TCR library. Sequences were derived from peripheral blood mononuclear cells (PBMCs), sampled when the disease was refractory, from a patient treated with antithyroid drugs. The source of these receptors is a female donor with Graves disease.

About this clonotype itself: Here the CDR3 omits its conserved ending phenylalanine or tryptophan, so a read error is the likely source. The chain recombines TRBV28 with TRBJ2-1; perhaps TRBD2 as D (5 bases). The germline V gene encodes CDR1 MDHEN and CDR2 SYDVKM. The length of the CDR3 is 13 residues. The V gene lost 8 bases and the J gene lost 2 bases, with 10 bases spanning the gap. The CDR3: CASQSGPYNEQFL. CDR3 DNA sequence: TGTGCCAGCCAGAGCGGTCCCTACAATGAGCAGTTCCTC.

Only a few counts were recorded for this clonotype. The rearrangement uses TRBV12-3 or TRBV12-4 and TRBJ1-5; D not certain. V shed 5 bases and J shed 3 bases, with 5 bases lying between them. This CDR3 comprises 12 residues. DNA for the CDR3: TGTGCCAGCAGTGCCCTCAATCAGCCCCAGCATTTT. It is translated as CASSALNQPQHF.